This T cell receptor (beta chain) was documented in a study of cytomegalovirus exposure and HLA in healthy donors. Whole-study context: The roughly 120 validation repertoires, a later analysis reported, used the same platform as the roughly 710 first-cohort repertoires.

Libraries were prepared by immunoSEQ multiplex PCR; TCRdb keeps only in-frame clonotypes and omits some of them. The sample consists of about 110,000 clones, approximately 91% of them appearing once. CDR3 length: 15 residues. Trimming at V came to 1 base and at J to 6 bases, leaving 8 bases not matched to a gene. CDR1 and CDR2 (germline): MNHNS, SASEGT. Sequenced material: PBMCs. This clonotype was sampled from a woman younger than 30 in good health and CMV-seronegative. This chain links TRBV6-1 with TRBJ1-2, with 7 bases that match TRBD1. The CDR3 spells CASSEGTGTVNGYTF. The CDR3 bases are TGTGCCAGCAGTGAAGGTACGGGGACAGTGAATGGCTACACCTTC.